The subject of this entry is one TCR beta chain. This clone showed up just once. Its antigen is unknown. The input lacks base qualities; no much larger clone sits a single base away. The time point label here, explained by the study, means: about 28 days (+/-7) after the second vaccine dose. AZD1222 recipients given second doses at about 4 weeks or at about 12 weeks were pooled, since spike-specific TCR depth and breadth were not found to differ between the two schedules. The vaccinee samples were drawn from two UK trials, COV001 and COV002, one of which was a single-blind randomized controlled phase 2/3 trial testing AZD1222 (ChAdOx1 nCoV-19) in healthy adults. Trial participant PBMC samples were collected at day 0 and day 28 after the second dose for TCRbeta chain sequencing. This record comes from a study of T cell responses to AZD1222 COVID-19 vaccine (dated by TCRdb to about 2021). About the full investigation: TCR sequencing was performed for fewer than 250 trial participants, of whom around 200 were given two doses of AZD1222 and about 25 were given two doses of MenACWY control vaccine. Trial participants were enrolled by age into 18-55, 56-69 and 70-plus year subgroups, with about 150, 28 and 57 TCR-sequenced participants respectively.

Overall study outcomes, separate from this receptor: Participants were mostly white British, with more females than males. The authors suggested clonal diversity may have been underestimated. CD4 TCRs associated with the vaccine covered the entire spike protein, and the dominant responses were in regions 160-218 and 743-854. The 56-69-year group was small, and its depth increase did not reach significance, likely because of low power. Because no day 14 peak-response samples were available, the repertoires could be characterized only after the peak T cell response. Epitopes outside the regions mutated in the B.1.351 and B.1.1.7 variants were reportedly recognized by nearly half of the unique spike-specific TCRs. Conclusions about previously exposed vaccinees are limited because only five to seven AZD1222 recipients were SARS-CoV-2 seropositive at baseline. Spike-specific TCR breadth and depth rose significantly after two AZD1222 doses compared with day 0 and with MenACWY recipients.

The CDR3 regions of human TCRbeta chains were analyzed by immunosequencing. Per the original workflow: TCRs in the repertoires were matched against a reference library of SARS-CoV-2-specific TCRs that had been generated with the MIRA antigen-specificity platform. Breadth meant the fraction of unique TCRs that were SARS-CoV-2-associated, whereas depth meant the fraction of total T cells that were SARS-CoV-2-associated. Each spike-specific TCR was assigned to its reactive spike region and to a CD4 or CD8 class using the MIRA data. Log10-transformed breadth and depth values were compared by one-way ANOVA with Sidak's multiple comparisons tests. In its TCRdb copy, this immuneACCESS table keeps in-frame sequences only and misses some clones. Where compared with another copy, unresolved V genes explain less than half of these, and the others have no known cause. V, J and clone size reflect that table, while D and trimming were determined from the DNA. The sample table holds over 90,000 clones, of which 90% to 95% were seen once. The ten largest account for roughly 3% of the sample.

The clonotype comes from an adult who received the AZD1222 COVID-19 vaccine. This specimen was peripheral blood, taken 28 days after the second AZD1222 dose.

The DNA sequence is TGTGCCAGCGGGAAGTCGGGTATAGATACGCAGTATTTT. Its protein reads: CASGKSGIDTQYF. The chain joins TRBV5-6 to TRBJ2-3; the D gene remains uncertain. V is cut by 7 bases and J by 5 bases, and the space between the germline ends is 14 bases. Measured from the cysteine to the phenylalanine, the CDR3 is 13 residues long. Only the CDR3 DNA stays, 39 bases, in frame from base 1. Taken from the germline V gene, the CDR1 and CDR2 loops are SGHDT and YYEEEE.